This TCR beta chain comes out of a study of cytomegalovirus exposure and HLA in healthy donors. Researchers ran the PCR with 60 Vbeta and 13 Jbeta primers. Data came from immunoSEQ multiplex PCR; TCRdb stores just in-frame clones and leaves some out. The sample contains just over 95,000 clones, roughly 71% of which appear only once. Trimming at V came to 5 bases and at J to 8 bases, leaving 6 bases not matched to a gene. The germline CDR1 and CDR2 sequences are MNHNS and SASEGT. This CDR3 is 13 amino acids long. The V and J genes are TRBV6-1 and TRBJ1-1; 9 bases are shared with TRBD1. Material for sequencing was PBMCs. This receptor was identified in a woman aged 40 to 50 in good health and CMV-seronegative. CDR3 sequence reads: CASSTGGLREAFF. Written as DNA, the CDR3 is TGTGCCAGCAGTACAGGGGGCCTTAGGGAAGCTTTCTTT.